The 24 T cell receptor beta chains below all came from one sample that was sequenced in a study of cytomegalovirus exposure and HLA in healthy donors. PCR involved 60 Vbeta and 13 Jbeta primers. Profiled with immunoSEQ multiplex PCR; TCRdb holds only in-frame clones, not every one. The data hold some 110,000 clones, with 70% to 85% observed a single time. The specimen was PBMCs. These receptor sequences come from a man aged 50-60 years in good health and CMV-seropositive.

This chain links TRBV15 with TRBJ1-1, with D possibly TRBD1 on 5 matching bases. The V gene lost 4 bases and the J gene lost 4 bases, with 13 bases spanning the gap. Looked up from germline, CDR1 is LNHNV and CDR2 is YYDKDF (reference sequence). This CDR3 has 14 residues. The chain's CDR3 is CATSTNQGGTEAFF. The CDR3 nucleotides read TGTGCCACCAGCACTAACCAGGGTGGCACTGAAGCTTTCTTT. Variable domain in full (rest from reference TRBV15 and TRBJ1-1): DAMVIQNPRYQVTQFGKPVTLSCSQTLNHNVMYWYQQKSSQAPKLLFHYYDKDFNNEADTPDNFQSRRPNTSFCFLDIRSPGLGDTAMYLCATSTNQGGTEAFFGQGTRLTVV.

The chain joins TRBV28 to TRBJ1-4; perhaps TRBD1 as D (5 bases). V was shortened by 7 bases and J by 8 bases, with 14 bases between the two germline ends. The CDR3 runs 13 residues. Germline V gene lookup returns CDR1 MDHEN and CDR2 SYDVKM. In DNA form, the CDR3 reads TGTGCCAGCATTGGTGGGGCCGGGGAAAAACTGTTTTTT. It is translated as CASIGGAGEKLFF. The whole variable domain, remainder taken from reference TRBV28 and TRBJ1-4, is DVKVTQSSRYLVKRTGEKVFLECVQDMDHENMFWYRQDPGLGLRLIYFSYDVKMKEKGDIPEGYSVSREKKERFSLILESASTNQTSMYLCASIGGAGEKLFFGSGTQLSVL.

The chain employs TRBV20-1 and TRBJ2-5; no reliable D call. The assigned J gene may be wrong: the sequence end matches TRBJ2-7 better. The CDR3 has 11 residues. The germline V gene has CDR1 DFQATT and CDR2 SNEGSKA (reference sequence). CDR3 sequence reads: CSAREEYEQYF. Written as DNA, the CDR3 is TGCAGTGCTAGAGAAGAATACGAGCAGTACTTC.

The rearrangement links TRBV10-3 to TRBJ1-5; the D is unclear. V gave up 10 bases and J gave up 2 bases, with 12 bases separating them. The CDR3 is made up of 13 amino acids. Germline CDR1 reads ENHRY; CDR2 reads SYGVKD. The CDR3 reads CASNKGGNQPQHF. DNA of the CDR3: TGTGCCAGCAACAAAGGAGGCAATCAGCCCCAGCATTTT.

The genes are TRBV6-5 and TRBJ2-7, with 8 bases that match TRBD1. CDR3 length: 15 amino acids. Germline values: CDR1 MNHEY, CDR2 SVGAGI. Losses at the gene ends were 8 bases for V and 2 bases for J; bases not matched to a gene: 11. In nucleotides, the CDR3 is TGTGCCAGCCCCGGCGACAGGGGCCCTACCTACGAGCAGTACTTC. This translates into CASPGDRGPTYEQYF.

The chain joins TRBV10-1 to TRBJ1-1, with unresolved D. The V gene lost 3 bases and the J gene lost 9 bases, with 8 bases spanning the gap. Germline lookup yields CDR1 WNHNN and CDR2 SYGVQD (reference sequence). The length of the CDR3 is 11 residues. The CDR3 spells CASSEDGKAFF. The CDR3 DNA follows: TGCGCCAGCAGTGAAGACGGGAAAGCTTTCTTT.

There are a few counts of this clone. This chain's CDR3 is CASSLETGVTEAFF. The CDR3, as DNA: TGCGCCAGCAGCTTGGAGACAGGGGTGACTGAAGCTTTCTTT. The J gene is TRBJ1-1, the V gene TRBV5-1, with TRBD1 matching over 8 bases. J lost 5 bases, V lost 0 bases, and 3 bases had no gene match. CDR3 length equals 14 residues. CDR1 and CDR2 (germline): SGHRS, YFSETQ.

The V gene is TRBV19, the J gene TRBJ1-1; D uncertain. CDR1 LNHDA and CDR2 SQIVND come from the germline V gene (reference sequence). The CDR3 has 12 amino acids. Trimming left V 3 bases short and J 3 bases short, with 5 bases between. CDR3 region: CASSMGDTEAFF. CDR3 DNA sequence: TGTGCCAGTAGTATGGGAGACACTGAAGCTTTCTTT.

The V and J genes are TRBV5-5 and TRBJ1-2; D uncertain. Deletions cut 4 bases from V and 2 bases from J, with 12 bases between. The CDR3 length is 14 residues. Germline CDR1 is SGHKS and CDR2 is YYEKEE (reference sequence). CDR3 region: CASSPSSLNYGYTF. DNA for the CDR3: TGTGCCAGCAGCCCTTCCTCCCTAAACTATGGCTACACCTTC.

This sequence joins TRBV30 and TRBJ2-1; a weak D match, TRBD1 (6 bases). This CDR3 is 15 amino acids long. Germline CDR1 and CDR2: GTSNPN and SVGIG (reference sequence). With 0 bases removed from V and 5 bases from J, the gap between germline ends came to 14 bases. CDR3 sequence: CAWSVLRQVHNEQFF. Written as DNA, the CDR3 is TGTGCCTGGAGTGTACTGAGACAGGTCCACAATGAGCAGTTCTTC.

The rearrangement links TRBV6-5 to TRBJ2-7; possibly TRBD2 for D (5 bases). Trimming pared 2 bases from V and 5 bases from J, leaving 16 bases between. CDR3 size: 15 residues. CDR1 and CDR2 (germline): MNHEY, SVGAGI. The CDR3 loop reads CASSYRFMEAHEQYF. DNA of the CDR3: TGTGCCAGCAGTTACAGGTTTATGGAGGCTCACGAGCAGTACTTC.

The CDR3 sequence is CAWRGGRALGELFF. The CDR3 nucleotides are TGTGCCTGGAGGGGCGGGAGGGCCCTCGGGGAGCTGTTTTTT. The chain uses TRBV30 and TRBJ2-2, with TRBD2 matching over 9 bases. Germline V lookup: CDR1 GTSNPN, CDR2 SVGIG (reference sequence). The CDR3 runs 14 residues. V was clipped by 3 bases and J by 7 bases; unmatched bases: 6.

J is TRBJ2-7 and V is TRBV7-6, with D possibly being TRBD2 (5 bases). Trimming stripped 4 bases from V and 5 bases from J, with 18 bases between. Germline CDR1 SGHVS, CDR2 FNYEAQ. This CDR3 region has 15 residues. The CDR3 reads CASSSREGLRNEQYF. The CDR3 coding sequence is TGTGCCAGCAGCTCCCGCGAGGGCCTGAGGAACGAGCAGTACTTC. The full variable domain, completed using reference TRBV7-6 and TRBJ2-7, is GAGVSQSPRYKVTKRGQDVALRCDPISGHVSLYWYRQALGQGPEFLTYFNYEAQQDKSGLPNDRFSAERPEGSISTLTIQRTEQRDSAMYRCASSSREGLRNEQYFGPGTRLTVT.

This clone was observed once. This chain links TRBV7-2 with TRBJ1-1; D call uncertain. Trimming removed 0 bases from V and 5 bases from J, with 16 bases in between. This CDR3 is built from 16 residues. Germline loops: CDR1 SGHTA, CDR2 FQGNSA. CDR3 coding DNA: TGTGCCAGCAGCTTAGCAAGAGGGCTAGTCGGGACTGAAGCTTTCTTT. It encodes CASSLARGLVGTEAFF.

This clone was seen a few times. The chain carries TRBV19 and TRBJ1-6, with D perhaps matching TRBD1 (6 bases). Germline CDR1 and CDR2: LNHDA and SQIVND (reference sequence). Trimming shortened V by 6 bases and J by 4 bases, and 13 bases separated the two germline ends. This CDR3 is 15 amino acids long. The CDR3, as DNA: TGTGCCAGTAGACCTTCACAGGGTTATAATTCACCCCTCCACTTT. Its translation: CASRPSQGYNSPLHF.

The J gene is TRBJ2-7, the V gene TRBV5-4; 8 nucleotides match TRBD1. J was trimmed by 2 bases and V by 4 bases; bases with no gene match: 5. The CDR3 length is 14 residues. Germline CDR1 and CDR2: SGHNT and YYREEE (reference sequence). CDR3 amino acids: CASSPDREPYEQYF. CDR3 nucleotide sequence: TGTGCCAGCAGCCCGGACAGGGAACCCTACGAGCAGTACTTC.

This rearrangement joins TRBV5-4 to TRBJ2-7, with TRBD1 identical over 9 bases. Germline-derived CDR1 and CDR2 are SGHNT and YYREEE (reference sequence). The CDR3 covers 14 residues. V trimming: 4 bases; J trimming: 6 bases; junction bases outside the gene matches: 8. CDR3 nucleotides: TGTGCCAGCAGCGCTGGACAGGGGCGACTCGAGCAGTACTTC. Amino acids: CASSAGQGRLEQYF.

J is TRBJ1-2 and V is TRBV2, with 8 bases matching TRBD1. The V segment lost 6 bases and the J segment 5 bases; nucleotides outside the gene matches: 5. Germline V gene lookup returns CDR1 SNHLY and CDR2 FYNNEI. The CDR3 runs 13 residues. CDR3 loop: CASSPQGGYGYTF. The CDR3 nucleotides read TGTGCCAGCAGCCCACAGGGGGGTTATGGCTACACCTTC.

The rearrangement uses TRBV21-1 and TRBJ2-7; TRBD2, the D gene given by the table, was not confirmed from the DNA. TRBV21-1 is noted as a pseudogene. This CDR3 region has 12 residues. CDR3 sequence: CASNDGAYEQYF. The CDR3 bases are TGTGCCAGCAATGACGGGGCCTACGAGCAGTACTTC.

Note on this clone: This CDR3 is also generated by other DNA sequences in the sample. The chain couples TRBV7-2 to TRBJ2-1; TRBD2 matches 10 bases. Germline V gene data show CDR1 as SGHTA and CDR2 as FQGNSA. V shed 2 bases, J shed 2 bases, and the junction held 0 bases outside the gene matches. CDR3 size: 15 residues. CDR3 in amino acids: CASSLTSGTYNEQFF. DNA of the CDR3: TGTGCCAGCAGCTTAACTAGCGGGACCTACAATGAGCAGTTCTTC.

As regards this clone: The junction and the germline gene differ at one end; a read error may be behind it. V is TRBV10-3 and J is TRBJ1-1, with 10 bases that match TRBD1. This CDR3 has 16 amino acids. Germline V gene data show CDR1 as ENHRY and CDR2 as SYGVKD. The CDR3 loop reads CTISESKRDRGTEAFF. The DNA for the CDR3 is TGTACCATCAGTGAGTCGAAGAGGGACAGGGGCACTGAAGCTTTCTTT.

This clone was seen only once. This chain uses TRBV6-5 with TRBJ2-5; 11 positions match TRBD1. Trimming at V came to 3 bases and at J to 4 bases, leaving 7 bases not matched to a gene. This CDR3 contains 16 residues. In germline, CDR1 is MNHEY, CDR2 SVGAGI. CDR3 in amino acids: CASSYDGTGGRETQYF. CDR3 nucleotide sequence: TGTGCCAGCAGTTATGACGGGACAGGGGGTCGAGAGACCCAGTACTTC.

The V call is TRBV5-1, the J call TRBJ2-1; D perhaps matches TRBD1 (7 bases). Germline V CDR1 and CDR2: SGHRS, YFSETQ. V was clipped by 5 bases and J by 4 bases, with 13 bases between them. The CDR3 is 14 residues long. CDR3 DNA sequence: TGCGCCAGCAGGCGGGACAGTAATTACAATGAGCAGTTCTTC. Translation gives CASRRDSNYNEQFF.

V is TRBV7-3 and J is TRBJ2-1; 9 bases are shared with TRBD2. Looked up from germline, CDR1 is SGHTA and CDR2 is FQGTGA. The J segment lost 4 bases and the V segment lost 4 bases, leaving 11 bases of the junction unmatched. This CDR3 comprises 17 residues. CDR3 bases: TGTGCCAGCAGCTCCCGTGGTAGCGGGGGAGTTTACAATGAGCAGTTCTTC. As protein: CASSSRGSGGVYNEQFF.